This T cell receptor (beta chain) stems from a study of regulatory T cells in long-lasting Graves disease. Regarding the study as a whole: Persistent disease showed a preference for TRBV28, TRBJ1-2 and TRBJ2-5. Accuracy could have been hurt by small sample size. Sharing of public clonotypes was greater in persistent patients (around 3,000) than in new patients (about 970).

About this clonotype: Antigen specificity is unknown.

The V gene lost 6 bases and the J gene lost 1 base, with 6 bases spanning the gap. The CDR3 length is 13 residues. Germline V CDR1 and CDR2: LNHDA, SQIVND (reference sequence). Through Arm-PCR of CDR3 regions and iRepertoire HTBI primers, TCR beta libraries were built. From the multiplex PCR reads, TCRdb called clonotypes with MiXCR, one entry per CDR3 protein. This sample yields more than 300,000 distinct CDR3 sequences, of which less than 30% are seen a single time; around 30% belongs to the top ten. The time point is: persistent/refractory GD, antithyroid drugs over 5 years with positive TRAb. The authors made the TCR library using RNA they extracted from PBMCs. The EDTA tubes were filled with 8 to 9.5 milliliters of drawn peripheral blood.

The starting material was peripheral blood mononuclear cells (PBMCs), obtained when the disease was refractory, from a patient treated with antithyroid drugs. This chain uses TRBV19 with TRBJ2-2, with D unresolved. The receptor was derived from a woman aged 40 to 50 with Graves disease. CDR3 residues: CASRYRNTGELFF. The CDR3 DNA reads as TGTGCCAGTAGATACAGGAACACCGGGGAGCTGTTTTTT.